This T cell receptor beta chain stems from a study of regulatory T cells in long-lasting Graves disease. The TCR beta library used iRepertoire HTBI primers with Arm-PCR amplification of CDR3. TCRdb reprocessed the multiplex PCR reads with MiXCR, giving one entry per CDR3 protein. Among about 660,000 distinct CDR3 sequences, about 30% were seen once, and the ten largest hold roughly 41%. The sample holds a few counts of this clonotype. Its specificity is unknown. This CDR3 has 13 amino acids. In germline, CDR1 is MNHEY, CDR2 SVGAGI. V lost 2 bases and J 6 bases, leaving 11 bases between the germline ends. Regarding the study as a whole: Patients with persistent Graves' had lower TCR diversity than newly diagnosed patients.

Time point specified: persistent/refractory GD, antithyroid drugs over 5 years with positive TRAb. PBMC-extracted RNA yielded the TCR library. The authors drew 7 to 10 milliliters of peripheral blood into EDTA tubes. This receptor was taken from a female donor with Graves disease. The chain carries TRBV6-5 and TRBJ2-7; D remains unclear. The material was peripheral blood mononuclear cells (PBMCs), obtained when the disease was refractory, from a patient treated with antithyroid drugs. CDR3 sequence (DNA): TGTGCCAGCAGTTACGTCTCGGACGGCGAGCAGTACTTC. Protein: CASSYVSDGEQYF.